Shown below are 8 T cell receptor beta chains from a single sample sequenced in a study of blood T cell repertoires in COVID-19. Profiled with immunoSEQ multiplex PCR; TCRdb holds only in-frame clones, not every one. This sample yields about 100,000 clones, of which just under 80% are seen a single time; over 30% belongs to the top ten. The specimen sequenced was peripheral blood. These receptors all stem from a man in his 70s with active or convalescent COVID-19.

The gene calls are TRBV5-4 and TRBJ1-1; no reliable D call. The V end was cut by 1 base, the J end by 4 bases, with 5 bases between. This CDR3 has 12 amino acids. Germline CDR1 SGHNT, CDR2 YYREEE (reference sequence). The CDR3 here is CASSLWATEAFF. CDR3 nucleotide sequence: TGTGCCAGCAGCTTGTGGGCCACTGAAGCTTTCTTT. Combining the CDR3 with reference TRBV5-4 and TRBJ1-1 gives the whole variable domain ETGVTQSPTHLIKTRGQQVTLRCSSQSGHNTVSWYQQALGQGPQFIFQYYREEENGRGNFPPRFSGLQFPNYSSELNVNALELDDSALYLCASSLWATEAFFGQGTRLTVV.

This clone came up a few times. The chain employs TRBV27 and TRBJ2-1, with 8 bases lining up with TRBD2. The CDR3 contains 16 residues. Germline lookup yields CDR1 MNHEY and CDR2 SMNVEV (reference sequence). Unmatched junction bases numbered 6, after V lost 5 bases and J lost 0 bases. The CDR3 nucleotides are TGTGCCAGCAGTGGAATTAGCGGGGCCTCCTACAATGAGCAGTTCTTC. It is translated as CASSGISGASYNEQFF.

Here the CDR3 reads CASSRPGANYGYTF. CDR3 DNA sequence: TGCGCCAGCAGCCGACCGGGGGCTAACTATGGCTACACCTTC. This rearrangement joins TRBV4-1 to TRBJ1-2; TRBD1 is a possible D gene (5 bases). This CDR3 region has 14 residues. Germline CDR1 reads MGHRA; CDR2 reads YSYEKL. V shed 4 bases and J shed 0 bases, with 9 bases lying between them.

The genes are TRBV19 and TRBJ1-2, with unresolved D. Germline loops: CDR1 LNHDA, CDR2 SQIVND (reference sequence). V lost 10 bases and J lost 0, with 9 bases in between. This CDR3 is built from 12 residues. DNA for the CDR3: TGTGCCACCGAACAGTCTAACTATGGCTACACCTTC. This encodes CATEQSNYGYTF.

CDR3 nucleotides: TGTGCCAGCTCGAAGGACAGGGGCAATGAGCAGTTCTTC. It is translated as CASSKDRGNEQFF. The rearrangement links TRBV18 to TRBJ2-1; TRBD1 matches at 9 bases. The CDR3 runs to 13 residues. V lost 6 bases and J lost 6; bases outside the gene matches: 3. Germline values: CDR1 KGHSH, CDR2 LQKENI.

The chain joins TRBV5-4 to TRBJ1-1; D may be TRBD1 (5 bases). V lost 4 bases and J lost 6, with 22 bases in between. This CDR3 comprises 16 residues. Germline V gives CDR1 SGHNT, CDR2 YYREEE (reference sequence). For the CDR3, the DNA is TGTGCCAGCAGCCCCCCCGGCGGAGGGGCGTCGTCTGAAGCTTTCTTT. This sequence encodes CASSPPGGGASSEAFF. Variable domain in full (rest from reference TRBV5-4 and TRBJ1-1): ETGVTQSPTHLIKTRGQQVTLRCSSQSGHNTVSWYQQALGQGPQFIFQYYREEENGRGNFPPRFSGLQFPNYSSELNVNALELDDSALYLCASSPPGGGASSEAFFGQGTRLTVV.

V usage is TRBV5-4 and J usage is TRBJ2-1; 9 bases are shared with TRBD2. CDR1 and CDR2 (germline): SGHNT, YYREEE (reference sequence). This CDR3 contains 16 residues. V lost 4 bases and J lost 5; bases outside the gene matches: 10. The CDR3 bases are TGTGCCAGCAGCCCGGACGCGGGAGGGACCCACAATGAGCAGTTCTTC. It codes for CASSPDAGGTHNEQFF.

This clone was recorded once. The CDR3 nucleotides are TGTGCCAGCAGTGATGATAGTCGCGATCAGCCCCAGCATTTT. Translated: CASSDDSRDQPQHF. The chain recombines TRBV2 with TRBJ1-5; D call uncertain. V was clipped by 3 bases and J by 5 bases, with 11 bases between them. Germline CDR1 reads SNHLY; CDR2 reads FYNNEI. The CDR3 has 14 residues.